These 30 T cell receptor beta chains came from one sample sequenced in a study of T cells in localized non-small cell lung cancer. Assay used: immunoSEQ multiplex PCR; TCRdb lists only in-frame clones, some missing. The table has some 15,000 clones, over 75% seen once. Sequencing was performed on peripheral blood, taken before any cancer treatment. Receptors were obtained from a male donor older than 55 with stage I lung adenocarcinoma.

This clone was picked up one time. The V call is TRBV25-1, the J call TRBJ1-6; the match to TRBD1 covers 7 bases. Germline lookup yields CDR1 MGHDK and CDR2 SYGVNS. The CDR3 is 15 residues long. Trimming took 4 bases from V and 7 from J; bases not matched to a gene: 7. The chain's CDR3 is CASSGSRGMNSPLHF. In DNA, the CDR3 is TGTGCCAGCAGTGGCTCCAGGGGGATGAATTCACCCCTCCACTTT.

The rearrangement links TRBV4-2 to TRBJ1-2; D is undetermined. The ends were cut back, 0 bases at V and 0 bases at J, with 11 bases in the middle. Germline V gives CDR1 LGHNA, CDR2 YNFKEQ. The CDR3 extends over 16 amino acids. CDR3 nucleotides: TGTGCCAGCAGCCAAGATAGGATAGATACTAACTATGGCTACACCTTC. Translation: CASSQDRIDTNYGYTF.

The gene calls are TRBV6-1 and TRBJ1-1, with TRBD1 matching over 7 bases. Germline trimming cut 8 bases from V and 5 bases from J; bases unmatched to any gene: 2. Germline V lookup: CDR1 MNHNS, CDR2 SASEGT. The CDR3 extends over 11 amino acids. For the CDR3, the DNA is TGTGCCAGCCTGACAGGGACTGAAGCTTTCTTT. It specifies CASLTGTEAFF.

This clone occurred once. The rearrangement links TRBV6-5 to TRBJ2-7; possible D gene TRBD1, 6 bases. The CDR3 contains 13 residues. Per the germline V gene, CDR1 is MNHEY and CDR2 is SVGAGI. Trimming removed 5 bases at V and 2 bases at J, with 10 bases between. CDR3 region: CASSRDIPYEQYF. In nucleotides, the CDR3 is TGTGCCAGCAGTCGGGACATCCCCTACGAGCAGTACTTC.

This chain connects TRBV6-4 to TRBJ1-5, with D possibly matching TRBD1 (6 bases). CDR1 is MRHNA and CDR2 is SNTAGT in the germline V gene. CDR3 size: 14 residues. V was shortened by 4 bases and J by 3 bases, with 10 bases between the two germline ends. CDR3 protein: CASSATGHNQPQHF. CDR3 bases: TGTGCCAGCAGTGCCACAGGGCACAATCAGCCCCAGCATTTT.

This clone was seen once. The J gene is TRBJ1-2, the V gene TRBV5-6; unclear D gene. V was trimmed by 0 bases and J by 3 bases, leaving 12 bases between them. Germline CDR1 is SGHDT and CDR2 is YYEEEE. This CDR3 is 15 amino acids long. CDR3 residues: CASSLEVGLDYGYTF. CDR3 nucleotide sequence: TGTGCCAGCAGCTTGGAGGTGGGGTTGGACTATGGCTACACCTTC.

This rearrangement joins TRBV7-2 to TRBJ2-1; tentative D call: TRBD1 (6 bases). The CDR3 covers 16 residues. The V end was cut by 0 bases, the J end by 8 bases, with 17 bases between. Germline CDR1 SGHTA, CDR2 FQGNSA. CDR3 amino acids: CASSLAGTRGVDEQFF. The CDR3 bases are TGTGCCAGCAGCTTAGCCGGGACAAGAGGGGTGGATGAGCAGTTCTTC. The full variable domain, its missing parts supplied by reference TRBV7-2 and TRBJ2-1, is GAGVSQSPSNKVTEKGKDVELRCDPISGHTALYWYRQSLGQGLEFLIYFQGNSAPDKSGLPSDRFSAERTGGSVSTLTIQRTQQEDSAVYLCASSLAGTRGVDEQFFGPGTRLTVL.

The V and J genes are TRBV19 and TRBJ2-7; 8 bases map to TRBD1. The CDR3 is 15 amino acids. Germline values: CDR1 LNHDA, CDR2 SQIVND (reference sequence). Germline trimming cut 7 bases from V and 5 bases from J; bases unmatched to any gene: 13. The CDR3 sequence is CASKEGRTGRNEQYF. Written as DNA, the CDR3 is TGTGCCAGTAAGGAAGGGCGGACAGGGAGGAACGAGCAGTACTTC.

The chain employs TRBV11-2 and TRBJ2-5, with 10 bases lining up with TRBD2. Germline assignment: CDR1 SGHAT and CDR2 FQNNGV. The CDR3 loop spans 15 amino acids. V gave up 1 base and J gave up 5 bases; unmatched junction bases: 4. The CDR3 loop is CASSLVGAGGETQYF. The CDR3 DNA reads TGTGCCAGCAGCTTAGTCGGAGCGGGGGGGGAGACCCAGTACTTC.

The chain uses TRBV7-9 and TRBJ2-1, with D possibly being TRBD2 (6 bases). CDR1 and CDR2 (germline): SEHNR, FQNEAQ (reference sequence). Between the trimmed V and J ends, which lost 5 bases and 6 bases, there was a span of 14 bases. The CDR3 length is 14 residues. The chain's CDR3 is CASSHSSVSNEQFF. In DNA form, the CDR3 reads TGTGCCAGCAGCCATTCTAGCGTCAGCAATGAGCAGTTCTTC.

The rearrangement joins TRBV11-2 to TRBJ2-7; no clear D. Deletions cut 4 bases from V and 2 bases from J, with 6 bases between. The germline gives CDR1 SGHAT, CDR2 FQNNGV. This CDR3 has 12 residues. The CDR3 region has the DNA TGTGCCAGCAGCTCTCAAGCCTACGAGCAGTACTTC. Translation: CASSSQAYEQYF.

J is TRBJ2-5 and V is TRBV10-3, with a possible D match to TRBD1 (5 bases). The CDR3 contains 13 residues. Looked up from germline, CDR1 is ENHRY and CDR2 is SYGVKD. Trimming took off 6 bases at V and 4 bases at J, with 12 bases between the two ends. The CDR3 sequence is CAIRSLGAETQYF. The CDR3, as DNA: TGTGCCATCAGATCCCTAGGGGCAGAGACCCAGTACTTC.

DNA of the CDR3: TGTGCCAGCAGCCAGACAGATACGCAGTATTTT. It encodes CASSQTDTQYF. V is TRBV4-2 and J is TRBJ2-3; D uncertain. The CDR3 length is 11 residues. The germline V and J ends were trimmed by 3 bases and 3 bases, with 1 base remaining between them. Germline CDR1 is LGHNA and CDR2 is YNFKEQ.

This chain connects TRBV19 to TRBJ2-3; 9 bases are shared with TRBD2. With V trimmed by 0 bases and J by 2 bases, 3 bases remained unmatched. Germline CDR1 and CDR2: LNHDA and SQIVND (reference sequence). The CDR3 runs to 16 residues. The chain's CDR3 is CASSIEEREVTDTQYF. As DNA, the CDR3 is TGTGCCAGTAGTATAGAAGAGCGGGAGGTCACAGATACGCAGTATTTT.

This rearrangement joins TRBV27 to TRBJ2-7; 8 nucleotides match TRBD1. Trimming at V came to 4 bases and at J to 4 bases, leaving 18 bases not matched to a gene. CDR3 length: 18 amino acids. The germline gives CDR1 MNHEY, CDR2 SMNVEV (reference sequence). CDR3 sequence: CASSSYSALTGADYEQYF. The CDR3 DNA follows: TGTGCCAGCAGTTCTTATTCGGCATTGACAGGGGCCGATTACGAGCAGTACTTC.

This clone was recorded a few times. This chain links TRBV5-1 with TRBJ1-1; a possible D gene is TRBD1 (5 bases). V was clipped by 1 base and J by 5 bases, with 9 bases between them. CDR1 is SGHRS, CDR2 YFSETQ, per germline. The CDR3 has 13 residues. DNA of the CDR3: TGCGCCAGCAGCTTGATCAGGGAAACTGAAGCTTTCTTT. The encoded protein is CASSLIRETEAFF.

In its sample, this clone was seen once. The J gene is TRBJ2-7, the V gene TRBV5-1; D may correspond to TRBD1 or TRBD2 (7 bases each). Germline V gene data show CDR1 as SGHRS and CDR2 as YFSETQ. Trimming cost V 4 bases and J 2 bases, with 13 bases left between them. The CDR3 has 14 residues. The CDR3 loop reads CASSGGDSAYEQYF. The CDR3 coding sequence is TGCGCCAGCAGCGGGGGGGACAGTGCCTACGAGCAGTACTTC.

The chain employs TRBV9 and TRBJ2-7, with a weak D call TRBD2 (6 bases). V was shortened by 0 bases and J by 3 bases, with 13 bases between the two germline ends. This CDR3 spans 15 amino acids. In germline, CDR1 is SGDLS, CDR2 YYNGEE. The CDR3 loop reads CASSVGGTEGYEQYF. The DNA of the CDR3 is TGTGCCAGCAGCGTAGGGGGGACTGAAGGCTACGAGCAGTACTTC.

This clone was observed once. A far more abundant clone sits one base away, making this likely a read error. The chain couples TRBV15 to TRBJ2-7, with 10 bases matching TRBD1. With 7 bases clipped from V and 7 bases from J, the junction kept 10 bases outside the gene matches. CDR3 length: 14 amino acids. CDR1 and CDR2 from the germline V gene are LNHNV and YYDKDF (reference sequence). CDR3 nucleotide sequence: TGTGCCACCAACGGGGACAGGGGATCCCCAGAGCAGTACTTC. This encodes CATNGDRGSPEQYF. Variable domain in full (rest from reference TRBV15 and TRBJ2-7): DAMVIQNPRYQVTQFGKPVTLSCSQTLNHNVMYWYQQKSSQAPKLLFHYYDKDFNNEADTPDNFQSRRPNTSFCFLDIRSPGLGDTAMYLCATNGDRGSPEQYFGPGTRLTVT.

V is TRBV19 and J is TRBJ2-5; D tentatively reads TRBD1 or TRBD2 (5 bases each). V was trimmed by 4 bases and J by 4 bases, leaving 16 bases between them. This CDR3 spans 15 amino acids. Germline CDR1 and CDR2: LNHDA and SQIVND (reference sequence). CDR3 DNA sequence: TGTGCCAGTAGTAGGGCGACTTGGGGGATAGAGACCCAGTACTTC. It encodes CASSRATWGIETQYF.

The table lists this clone with a few counts. The chain employs TRBV30 and TRBJ2-7; 13 bases are a match to TRBD2. The trim removed 7 bases at V and 13 bases at J, leaving 7 bases unmatched. The germline V gene encodes CDR1 GTSNPN and CDR2 SVGIG (reference sequence). The CDR3 consists of 11 residues. The CDR3 protein is CAYTSGGELYF. CDR3 DNA sequence: TGTGCCTATACTAGCGGGGGGGAACTCTACTTC.

V is TRBV5-1 and J is TRBJ2-4; 9 nucleotides line up with TRBD2. The germline gives CDR1 SGHRS, CDR2 YFSETQ. CDR3 length equals 14 residues. V shed 4 bases and J 3 bases; nucleotides not matched to a gene: 2. CDR3 coding DNA: TGCGCCAGCAGCCTGACTAGCGGCAAAAACATTCAGTACTTC. Residues: CASSLTSGKNIQYF.

This chain connects TRBV7-9 to TRBJ2-3, with D perhaps TRBD2 (6 bases). The CDR3 contains 16 residues. The V gene's germline CDR1 is SEHNR and CDR2 FQNEAQ (reference sequence). The V gene lost 7 bases and the J gene lost 2 bases, with 19 bases spanning the gap. The CDR3 is CASTRFRGLDTDTQYF. CDR3 coding DNA: TGTGCCAGCACCCGGTTCCGGGGGTTGGACACAGATACGCAGTATTTT. The whole variable domain, filled in from reference TRBV7-9 and TRBJ2-3, reads DTGVSQNPRHKITKRGQNVTFRCDPISEHNRLYWYRQTLGQGPEFLTYFQNEAQLEKSRLLSDRFSAERPKGSFSTLEIQRTEQGDSAMYLCASTRFRGLDTDTQYFGPGTRLTVL.

The CDR3 DNA follows: TGCGCCAGCAGCCAAGATGTAAGCGGGGGAACAGATACGCAGTATTTT. Protein: CASSQDVSGGTDTQYF. This chain connects TRBV4-1 to TRBJ2-3, with 8 bases lining up with TRBD2. The CDR3 sequence is 16 residues long. Germline-derived CDR1 and CDR2 are MGHRA and YSYEKL. J gave up 3 bases and V 0 bases, and 5 bases lay outside the gene matches.

In its sample, this clone was seen a few times. This chain links TRBV7-9 with TRBJ2-4; maybe TRBD1 (5 bases). The CDR3 is made up of 14 amino acids. Germline V gene lookup returns CDR1 SEHNR and CDR2 FQNEAQ (reference sequence). The ends were cut back, 1 base at V and 5 bases at J, with 9 bases in the middle. The CDR3: CASSLGQTQNIQYF. The CDR3 DNA sequence: TGTGCCAGCAGCTTAGGACAGACACAAAACATTCAGTACTTC.

The chain has TRBV7-2 and TRBJ2-2; D uncertain. This CDR3 has 14 amino acids. The V end was cut by 5 bases, the J end by 7 bases, with 14 bases between. Looked up from germline, CDR1 is SGHTA and CDR2 is FQGNSA. CDR3 sequence (DNA): TGTGCCAGCAGCCCCATTGAGCCAGGCGGGGAGCTGTTTTTT. Translation gives CASSPIEPGGELFF.

The rearrangement uses TRBV30 and TRBJ2-6; a possible D gene is TRBD1 (5 bases). Trimming removed 4 bases at V and 0 bases at J, with 19 bases between. The CDR3 consists of 18 residues. The V gene's germline CDR1 is GTSNPN and CDR2 SVGIG (reference sequence). The CDR3 is CAWNRRGRTISGANVLTF. The CDR3 coding sequence is TGTGCCTGGAACCGAAGGGGCAGGACCATCTCTGGGGCCAACGTCCTGACTTTC.

This clone was recorded only once. This chain uses TRBV11-2 with TRBJ1-5; TRBD1 matches 8 bases. Germline V gives CDR1 SGHAT, CDR2 FQNNGV. This CDR3 spans 15 amino acids. The J segment lost 5 bases and the V segment lost 2 bases, leaving 5 bases of the junction unmatched. CDR3 residues: CASSLSGTGHQPQHF. CDR3 nucleotide sequence: TGTGCCAGCAGCTTATCCGGGACAGGTCATCAGCCCCAGCATTTT.

CDR3 protein: CASSFVVGGRAEQYF. In DNA, the CDR3 is TGCGCCAGCAGCTTCGTGGTAGGCGGGAGGGCCGAGCAGTACTTC. The rearrangement links TRBV5-1 to TRBJ2-7; 9 positions agree with TRBD2. From germline, CDR1 is SGHRS and CDR2 YFSETQ. Losses at the gene ends were 2 bases for V and 6 bases for J; bases not matched to a gene: 9. The CDR3 is 15 amino acids.

This clone was picked up one time. This chain joins TRBV19 and TRBJ1-5; 9 positions match TRBD1. Germline V lookup: CDR1 LNHDA, CDR2 SQIVND (reference sequence). The CDR3 sequence is 18 residues long. Losses at the gene ends were 2 bases for V and 3 bases for J; bases not matched to a gene: 11. CDR3 sequence: CASSITGGGGANNQPQHF. The CDR3 region has the DNA TGTGCCAGTAGTATAACAGGGGGCGGGGGAGCAAACAATCAGCCCCAGCATTTT. The variable domain in full, with the rest retrieved from reference TRBV19 and TRBJ1-5, is DGGITQSPKYLFRKEGQNVTLSCEQNLNHDAMYWYRQDPGQGLRLIYYSQIVNDFQKGDIAEGYSVSREKKESFPLTVTSAQKNPTAFYLCASSITGGGGANNQPQHFGDGTRLSIL.